This T cell receptor beta chain appears in the sequencing data of a study of cytomegalovirus exposure and HLA in healthy donors. Study findings and constraints: Per published accounts, TCR beta sequences correctly predicted the HLA-A and HLA-B alleles of most subjects. In an earlier analysis, about 87% or about 30%: the productive usage of most TCR beta V segments.

Germline V CDR1 and CDR2: SNHLY, FYNNEI. This CDR3 comprises 15 residues. V lost 3 bases and J lost 0, with 9 bases in between. Primers: 60 Vbeta forward and 13 Jbeta reverse. Source study methods: Tens of millions of unique TCR beta chains, roughly 11 million of them shared, were counted by a later analysis. Generated by immunoSEQ multiplex PCR, the TCRdb table keeps only in-frame clones and is missing some. The V and J calls and the clone size are those of that table, but D and trimming were determined from the DNA. The listing records some 150,000 clones. In regard to this clone: What it binds is not known.

This chain links TRBV2 with TRBJ1-5; a weak D match, TRBD1 (5 bases). The sequenced sample was PBMCs. The origin of this receptor is a woman aged 18-30 years in good health and CMV-seropositive. CDR3 in amino acids: CASSEGPISNQPQHF. The CDR3 region has the DNA TGTGCCAGCAGTGAGGGGCCGATTAGCAATCAGCCCCAGCATTTT.